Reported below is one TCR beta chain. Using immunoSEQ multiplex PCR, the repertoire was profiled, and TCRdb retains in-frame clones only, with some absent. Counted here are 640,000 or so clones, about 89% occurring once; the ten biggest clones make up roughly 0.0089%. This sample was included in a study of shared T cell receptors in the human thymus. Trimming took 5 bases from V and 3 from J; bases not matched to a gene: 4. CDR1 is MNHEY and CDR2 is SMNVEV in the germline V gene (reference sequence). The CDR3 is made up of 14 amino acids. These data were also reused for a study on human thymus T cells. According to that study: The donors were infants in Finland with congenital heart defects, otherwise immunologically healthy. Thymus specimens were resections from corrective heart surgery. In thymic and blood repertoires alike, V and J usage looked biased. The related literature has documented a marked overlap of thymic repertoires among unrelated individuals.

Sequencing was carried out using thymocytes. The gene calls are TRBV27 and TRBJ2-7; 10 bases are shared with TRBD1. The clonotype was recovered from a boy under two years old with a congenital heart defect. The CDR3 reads CASSLGQGHYEQYF. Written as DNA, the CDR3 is TGTGCCAGCAGTCTGGGACAGGGGCACTACGAGCAGTACTTC.